This T cell receptor beta chain was found in a study of technical replicates of blood from a handful of donors. CDR1 is MNHEY and CDR2 is SMNVEV in the germline V gene (reference sequence). J lost 3 bases, V lost 2 bases, and 9 bases had no gene match. The CDR3 is 17 amino acids. Assay used: immunoSEQ multiplex PCR; TCRdb lists only in-frame clones, some missing. The sample records 91,000 or so clones, 95% being singletons. The chain joins TRBV27 to TRBJ2-5; 10 bases map to TRBD2. This receptor was identified in a human donor in good health. The source material was T cells isolated from PBMCs. The chain's CDR3 is CASSLKPYSGGKETQYF. The CDR3 region has the DNA TGTGCCAGCAGTTTAAAGCCCTATAGCGGGGGGAAAGAGACCCAGTACTTC.